This T cell receptor beta chain was captured in a study of OX40 agonist ivuxolimab in advanced cancers. Measured with immunoSEQ multiplex PCR; TCRdb has only the in-frame clones, and not every one. The sample yields about 79,000 clones, over 75% seen once. Study-wide points: On average, CD8+ T cells had more expanded clones than CD4+. Clonal expansion was seen in CD4+ and CD8+ blood T cells by week 6 at 0.1 to 3.0 mg/kg.

The germline CDR1 and CDR2 sequences are MNHNS and SASEGT. The V gene end was trimmed by 6 bases and the J gene end by 3 bases; junction bases not matched to a gene: 4. The CDR3 is 15 amino acids. For this clone: The antigen is not known.

The chain links TRBV6-1 to TRBJ2-2; TRBD1 matches 10 bases. This clonotype was sampled from an adult with an advanced solid tumor such as melanoma, head and neck, liver or kidney cancer. The sample consisted of CD4+ or CD8+ T cells sorted from blood, taken in a trial of the OX40 agonist ivuxolimab. The CDR3 reads CASSPTGGDTGELFF. Written as DNA, the CDR3 is TGTGCCAGCAGCCCGACAGGGGGCGACACCGGGGAGCTGTTTTTT.